One and the same sample provided the 21 T cell receptor beta chains below, sequenced in a study of shared clonotypes between healthy human individuals. The protocol was immunoSEQ multiplex PCR, while the TCRdb copy is restricted to in-frame clones and leaves out a portion. The sample lists about 730,000 clones, roughly 72% occurring once. The sequenced sample was memory CD4+ T cells sorted from blood. Subset given: CD45RA-negative fraction. These receptors originate from a woman aged 25-40 years in good health.

A few counts support this clone. This sequence joins TRBV5-7 and TRBJ2-7, with 7 bases aligning to TRBD1. TRBV5-7 belongs to the ORF category, with a function that is uncertain. The CDR3 sequence is 15 residues long. Trimming at V came to 2 bases and at J to 4 bases, leaving 9 bases not matched to a gene. CDR3 sequence (DNA): TGTGCCAGCAGCTTCAAGAGACAGGGTTGGTACGAGCAGTACTTC. It yields the protein CASSFKRQGWYEQYF.

The rearrangement links TRBV5-1 to TRBJ1-6; D unclear. This CDR3 has 15 amino acids. V dropped 2 bases and J dropped 7 bases, with 13 bases sitting between them. CDR1 SGHRS and CDR2 YFSETQ come from the germline V gene. The CDR3: CASSFTDGRNSPLHF. CDR3 DNA: TGCGCCAGCAGCTTTACGGACGGCCGAAATTCACCCCTCCACTTT.

The CDR3 nucleotides are TGTGCCAGCAGTTCACCGGGACTAGCGGGCTACGAGCAGTACTTC. Protein: CASSSPGLAGYEQYF. This chain uses TRBV6-5 with TRBJ2-5; TRBD2 agrees at 12 bases. Near its end, the DNA agrees better with TRBJ2-7, so the J call may be wrong. This CDR3 contains 15 residues. CDR1 MNHEY and CDR2 SVGAGI come from the germline V gene.

The chain is built from TRBV28 and TRBJ2-7; 7 positions match TRBD2. This CDR3 contains 13 residues. Germline V CDR1 and CDR2: MDHEN, SYDVKM. V trimming: 3 bases; J trimming: 4 bases; junction bases outside the gene matches: 3. Here the CDR3 reads CASSFRRGYEQYF. The CDR3, as DNA: TGTGCCAGCAGTTTCCGGCGGGGGTACGAGCAGTACTTC.

In nucleotides, the CDR3 is TGTGCCAGCAGCATTTACGGGACGGGCTATGAAAAACTGTTTTTT. Its protein is CASSIYGTGYEKLFF. The chain links TRBV7-8 to TRBJ1-4, with a tentative D call TRBD1 (5 bases). Germline lookup yields CDR1 SGHVS and CDR2 FQNEAQ. The CDR3 loop spans 15 amino acids. V was pared by 5 bases and J by 6 bases, with 16 bases between.

The genes are TRBV13 and TRBJ2-2, with TRBD1 matching over 7 bases. J was trimmed by 5 bases and V by 5 bases; bases with no gene match: 11. The germline V gene has CDR1 PRHDT and CDR2 FYEKMQ (reference sequence). The CDR3 loop spans 16 amino acids. As DNA, the CDR3 is TGTGCCAGCAGCACCGCCTCCGGGACAGAGACCGGGGAGCTGTTTTTT. Protein product: CASSTASGTETGELFF.

The rearrangement links TRBV6-4 to TRBJ2-1; 9 bases fit TRBD2. The germline V gene has CDR1 MRHNA and CDR2 SNTAGT. V was clipped by 3 bases and J by 5 bases; unmatched bases: 5. CDR3 length: 15 amino acids. CDR3 bases: TGTGCCAGCAGTGAAAGGACTAGCGCGGACAATGAGCAGTTCTTC. It yields the protein CASSERTSADNEQFF.

This clone was counted only a few times. The chain employs TRBV7-9 and TRBJ2-3; D not resolved. V lost 5 bases to trimming and J lost 2 bases, with 14 bases between them. CDR3 length: 15 amino acids. Germline lookup yields CDR1 SEHNR and CDR2 FQNEAQ (reference sequence). CDR3 protein: CASSLATQLTDTQYF. CDR3 DNA sequence: TGTGCCAGCAGCCTCGCCACTCAACTCACAGATACGCAGTATTTT.

This clone was detected a few times. Given a much more abundant clone one base away, this may be a read error. This same CDR3 is encoded by further DNA sequences in the sample. This chain joins TRBV6-1 and TRBJ2-7; the D is unclear. This CDR3 spans 11 amino acids. Germline V gives CDR1 MNHNS, CDR2 SASEGT. V was cut by 6 bases and J by 3 bases, with 6 bases left in between. The CDR3, as DNA: TGTGCCAGCAGCCCGCACTACGAGCAGTACTTC. Translating gives CASSPHYEQYF.

This clone was picked up a small number of times. The rearrangement links TRBV15 to TRBJ2-5; D might be TRBD1 (5 bases). Trimming pared 0 bases from V and 0 bases from J, leaving 8 bases between. Germline loops: CDR1 LNHNV, CDR2 YYDKDF (reference sequence). CDR3 length equals 15 residues. CDR3 protein: CATSRDLGHQETQYF. The CDR3 DNA sequence: TGTGCCACCAGCAGAGATCTGGGGCACCAAGAGACCCAGTACTTC.

This sequence joins TRBV5-4 and TRBJ2-3; 10 nucleotides match TRBD2. CDR3 length: 17 amino acids. Germline values: CDR1 SGHNT, CDR2 YYREEE (reference sequence). Trimming at V came to 4 bases and at J to 2 bases, leaving 10 bases not matched to a gene. The DNA of the CDR3 is TGTGCCAGCAGCATTGGGGGGAGCGGGAGGGTCACAGATACGCAGTATTTT. It translates to CASSIGGSGRVTDTQYF.

The chain uses TRBV18 and TRBJ2-7; a possible D gene is TRBD1 (5 bases). Germline-derived CDR1 and CDR2 are KGHSH and LQKENI. The ends were cut back, 6 bases at V and 2 bases at J, with 11 bases in the middle. There are 13 residues in the CDR3. The chain's CDR3 is CASSPGHTYEQYF. In nucleotides, the CDR3 is TGTGCCAGCTCGCCAGGGCACACCTACGAGCAGTACTTC.

The rearrangement uses TRBV10-3 and TRBJ2-2, with D perhaps assigned TRBD1 or TRBD2 (5 bases each). In germline, CDR1 is ENHRY, CDR2 SYGVKD. The CDR3 loop spans 15 amino acids. The V and J ends lost 4 bases and 1 base respectively, with 10 bases between them. CDR3 sequence: CAISVGDVNTGELFF. For the CDR3, the DNA is TGTGCCATCAGTGTAGGGGACGTGAACACCGGGGAGCTGTTTTTT.

This clone was recorded a few times. This chain connects TRBV7-2 to TRBJ1-2; no definite D call. From germline, CDR1 is SGHTA and CDR2 FQGNSA. The V end lost 1 base, the J end lost 1 base, and 4 bases lay between the germline ends. CDR3 length: 13 amino acids. DNA of the CDR3: TGTGCCAGCAGCTTAGGACTTAACTATGGCTACACCTTC. The encoded protein is CASSLGLNYGYTF.

V gene TRBV6-6 combines with J gene TRBJ1-2; weak D call: TRBD1 (5 bases). The germline V gene encodes CDR1 MNHNY and CDR2 SVGAGI (reference sequence). This CDR3 has 12 amino acids. V was pared by 5 bases and J by 4 bases, with 8 bases between. The CDR3 DNA reads TGTGCCAGCAGTGACAGACCCTATGGCTACACCTTC. Encoded protein: CASSDRPYGYTF.

The chain recombines TRBV11-1 with TRBJ2-2; D may match TRBD1 or TRBD2 (5 bases each). Trimming pared 4 bases from V and 4 bases from J, leaving 16 bases between. CDR1 is SGHAT and CDR2 is FQDESV in the germline V gene (reference sequence). The CDR3 covers 16 residues. CDR3 loop: CASSSSEGRGTGELFF. The CDR3 DNA is TGTGCCAGCAGCTCCTCCGAGGGGCGCGGCACCGGGGAGCTGTTTTTT.

As concerns this clone: Different DNA sequences within this sample yield the same CDR3. The CDR3: CASSLDRGDEKLFF. In DNA, the CDR3 is TGCGCCAGCAGCTTGGACAGGGGTGATGAAAAACTGTTTTTT. The V call is TRBV5-1, the J call TRBJ1-4, with 7 bases lining up with TRBD1. From germline, CDR1 is SGHRS and CDR2 YFSETQ. The V and J ends lost 0 bases and 6 bases, in that order; junction bases with no gene match: 2. The CDR3 covers 14 residues.

On this clone itself: The same CDR3 is also encoded by other DNA sequences in this sample. The chain carries TRBV18 and TRBJ2-7; 10 bases are a match to TRBD1. The V gene end was trimmed by 0 bases and the J gene end by 3 bases; junction bases not matched to a gene: 2. This CDR3 is built from 15 residues. Germline CDR1 and CDR2: KGHSH and LQKENI. This CDR3 is CASSPPGQGIYEQYF. CDR3 bases: TGTGCCAGCTCACCACCGGGACAGGGGATCTACGAGCAGTACTTC. The complete variable domain, with remaining parts taken from reference TRBV18 and TRBJ2-7, reads NAGVMQNPRHLVRRRGQEARLRCSPMKGHSHVYWYRQLPEEGLKFMVYLQKENIIDESGMPKERFSAEFPKEGPSILRIQQVVRGDSAAYFCASSPPGQGIYEQYFGPGTRLTVT.

V and J are TRBV6-4 and TRBJ2-3; possible D gene TRBD1, 5 bases. This CDR3 has 15 residues. Germline lookup yields CDR1 MRHNA and CDR2 SNTAGT. The V gene lost 6 bases and the J gene lost 3 bases, with 16 bases spanning the gap. The CDR3 region has the DNA TGTGCCAGCAGCCCTCAGGGAAGTCAAACAGATACGCAGTATTTT. Translated: CASSPQGSQTDTQYF.

The genes are TRBV7-9 and TRBJ2-1; D uncertain. The CDR3 extends over 14 amino acids. The V end lost 1 base, the J end lost 9 bases, and 13 bases lay between the germline ends. Germline assignment: CDR1 SEHNR and CDR2 FQNEAQ (reference sequence). This CDR3 is CASSLGIGVGEQFF. In nucleotides, the CDR3 is TGTGCCAGCAGCTTAGGGATTGGGGTCGGTGAGCAGTTCTTC. Using reference TRBV7-9 and TRBJ2-1 for the parts outside the CDR3, the full variable domain is DTGVSQNPRHKITKRGQNVTFRCDPISEHNRLYWYRQTLGQGPEFLTYFQNEAQLEKSRLLSDRFSAERPKGSFSTLEIQRTEQGDSAMYLCASSLGIGVGEQFFGPGTRLTVL.

The V and J genes are TRBV7-7 and TRBJ2-1, with TRBD2 matching over 9 bases. The germline V gene encodes CDR1 SSHAT and CDR2 FNYEAQ (reference sequence). V trimming: 5 bases; J trimming: 10 bases; junction bases outside the gene matches: 12. This CDR3 region has 15 residues. The CDR3 DNA reads TGTGCCAGCAGCCCCCGGGTAGCGGGAGCGGGAGAGCAGTTCTTC. This codes for CASSPRVAGAGEQFF.